Reported below is one TCR beta chain. The TCR beta CDR3 regions underwent amplification using RNA transcripts as the source. The TCR CDR3 was amplified in a first-round RT-PCR using the HTBI primer set. Each CDR3 protein gets one entry after TCRdb re-called the multiplex PCR reads with MiXCR. The data show 350,000 or so distinct CDR3 sequences, 15% to 20% seen once. This record comes from a study of T cells in Graves' hyperthyroidism and ophthalmopathy. The V end lost 1 base, the J end lost 1 base, and 5 bases lay between the germline ends. The germline gives CDR1 LGHNA, CDR2 YSLEER. CDR3 length: 15 amino acids.

Sequencing was done on a sample of blood. V gene TRBV4-3 combines with J gene TRBJ2-6, with D unclear. The sequence came from a woman between 35 and 50 years old with Graves' ophthalmopathy. The CDR3 reads CASSQVQSGANVLTF. In DNA form, the CDR3 reads TGCGCCAGCAGCCAAGTTCAATCTGGGGCCAACGTCCTGACTTTC.